This T cell receptor beta chain stems from a study of blood T cells in healthy people across ages. This clonotype was recorded at least ten times. One end of the junction varies from germline; a read error may be responsible. CDR3 length equals 15 residues. Germline loops: CDR1 SGHRS, CDR2 YFSETQ. Primed by a sample-barcoded 5' primer and a J-beta primer mix, a second PCR proceeded for about 7 to 12 cycles. TCRdb itself ran the 5' RACE reads through MiXCR, one entry per CDR3 protein. The repertoire holds hundreds of thousands of distinct CDR3 sequences, less than 40% seen once, with 15% to 19% in the top ten.

J is TRBJ2-1 and V is TRBV5-1, with D uncertain. The sequence derives from a woman older than 75 in good health. What was sequenced was blood. The CDR3 loop reads CASSLTRSSYNEQFF. The CDR3, as DNA: TGTGCCAGCAGCTTGACAAGAAGCTCCTACAATGAGCAGTTCTTC.